This T cell receptor beta chain stems from a study of blood T cell repertoires in COVID-19. Study-level background: COVID-19 samples, acute and convalescent, were from the United States, Italy and Spain. The analysed material was cDNA or gDNA that came from T cells, B-cell-depleted T cells, or PBMCs.

Germline CDR1 reads SQVTM; CDR2 reads ANQGSEA. V lost 7 bases to trimming and J lost 0 bases, with 18 bases between them. The CDR3 totals 16 residues. In the study's own analysis: Amplification from reference gene primers served as the basis for estimated nucleated cell counts. The protocol was immunoSEQ multiplex PCR, while the TCRdb copy is restricted to in-frame clones and leaves out a portion. For V, J and clone size, that table is used; D and trimming come from the DNA. The profile shows approximately 350,000 clones, roughly 90% of them singletons. In Seattle, patients joined the study during active infection and were tracked longitudinally. This clone was observed a single time.

This TCR was recovered from a woman in her twenties or thirties with COVID-19, enrolled during active disease. The sample taken for sequencing was peripheral blood. J is TRBJ1-4 and V is TRBV29-1; D uncertain. The CDR3 protein is CSARLPTGATNEKLFF. The CDR3 DNA reads TGCAGCGCCAGGTTACCGACCGGTGCAACTAATGAAAAACTGTTTTTT.